This note documents a single T cell receptor beta chain sequence. Antigen specificity is unknown. The sample comes from a study of T cell responses to AZD1222 COVID-19 vaccine. For the study at large: Both about-4-week and about-12-week second-dose recipients were combined. Study results and caveats: Females made up more of the donors, who were largely white British, and clonal diversity may have come out too low. Epitopes outside B.1.351 and B.1.1.7 mutated regions reportedly drew nearly half of spike TCRs.

The length of the CDR3 is 15 residues. Germline CDR1 reads SGHVS; CDR2 reads FQNEAQ. V lost 7 bases, J lost 3 bases, and 5 bases stayed unmatched. Measured with immunoSEQ multiplex PCR; TCRdb has only the in-frame clones, and not every one. The sample shows 120,000 or so clones, around 92% of them seen only once. The chain employs TRBV7-8 and TRBJ2-5; 13 positions match TRBD2. This receptor was obtained from an adult in good health. The input for sequencing was peripheral blood, taken on day 0 of AZD1222 vaccination. The CDR3 nucleotides read TGTGCCAGCACCCTGGGACTAGCGGGGAAAGAGACCCAGTACTTC. It is translated as CASTLGLAGKETQYF.